This record looks at one TCR beta chain sequence and its context. Its antigen is currently unknown. Generated by immunoSEQ multiplex PCR, the TCRdb table keeps only in-frame clones and is missing some. Of tens of thousands of clones in the sample, 80% to 95% are singletons; the top ten hold roughly 12%. The data originate from a study of T cells in localized non-small cell lung cancer. General observations from the study: Higher T cell density in the blood was associated with longer overall survival, whereas higher adjacent-lung clonality associated with shorter survival. Investigators sequenced only a single tumor region, leaving heterogeneity possible. Uninvolved adjacent lung showed higher T cell clonality than tumor.

Deletions cut 4 bases from V and 9 bases from J, with 12 bases between. The CDR3 is 13 amino acids. Germline V lookup: CDR1 MNHEY, CDR2 SVGAGI. V and J are TRBV6-5 and TRBJ1-4; D is uncertain. The sample was peripheral blood mononuclear cells, taken before any cancer treatment. This TCR was recovered from a female donor aged 60 or older with stage II lung adenocarcinoma. The CDR3 spells CASSSGPRKKLFF. Written as DNA, the CDR3 is TGTGCCAGCAGTTCCGGACCTCGGAAAAAACTGTTTTTT.